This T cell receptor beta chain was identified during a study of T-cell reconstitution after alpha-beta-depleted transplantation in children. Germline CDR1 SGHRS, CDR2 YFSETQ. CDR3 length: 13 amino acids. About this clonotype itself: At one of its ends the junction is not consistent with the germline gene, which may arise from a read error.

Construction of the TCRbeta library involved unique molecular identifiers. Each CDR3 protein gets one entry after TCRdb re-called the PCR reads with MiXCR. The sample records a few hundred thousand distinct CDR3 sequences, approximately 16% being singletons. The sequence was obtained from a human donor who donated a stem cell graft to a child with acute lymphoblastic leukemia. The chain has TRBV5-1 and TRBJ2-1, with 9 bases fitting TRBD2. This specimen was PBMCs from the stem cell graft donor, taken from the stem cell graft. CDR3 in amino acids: CASTSGNYNEQFF. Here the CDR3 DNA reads TGCGCCAGCACTAGCGGGAACTACAACGAGCAGTTCTTC.